The 23 T cell receptor beta chains listed next were all sequenced from one sample in a study of shared clonotypes between healthy human individuals. Data came from immunoSEQ multiplex PCR; TCRdb stores just in-frame clones and leaves some out. The sample records roughly 2.2 million clones, approximately 95% being singletons. What was sequenced was naive CD4+ T cells from PBMCs. As to subset: CD45RA+ positively selected. These receptors were obtained from a man aged 18 to 29 in good health. Some clones in this sample may be carry-over from other donors' samples.

About this clone itself: Within the sample, other DNA sequences also encode this same CDR3. The chain has TRBV5-1 and TRBJ2-6, with D possibly being TRBD1 (6 bases). The CDR3 has 16 residues. V was cut by 0 bases and J by 2 bases, with 9 bases left in between. Germline-derived CDR1 and CDR2 are SGHRS and YFSETQ. The CDR3 here is CASSLGPGAGANVLTF. The DNA of the CDR3 is TGCGCCAGCAGCTTGGGCCCAGGGGCTGGGGCCAACGTCCTGACTTTC.

The chain links TRBV2 to TRBJ2-3, with unresolved D. This CDR3 has 14 amino acids. Germline V gene data show CDR1 as SNHLY and CDR2 as FYNNEI. The V end was cut by 5 bases, the J end by 2 bases, with 11 bases between. The CDR3 DNA is TGTGCCAGCAGTACCTCGGGCGTCACAGATACGCAGTATTTT. It codes for CASSTSGVTDTQYF. Based on the CDR3 plus reference TRBV2 and TRBJ2-3, the full variable domain is EPEVTQTPSHQVTQMGQEVILRCVPISNHLYFYWYRQILGQKVEFLVSFYNNEISEKSEIFDDQFSVERPDGSNFTLKIRSTKLEDSAMYFCASSTSGVTDTQYFGPGTRLTVL.

Details on this clone: This sample includes further DNA sequences coding for the same CDR3. This chain joins TRBV7-3 and TRBJ2-5; D uncertain. Trimming took 5 bases from V and 1 from J, leaving 8 bases between them. Looked up from germline, CDR1 is SGHTA and CDR2 is FQGTGA. The length of the CDR3 is 13 residues. The CDR3 DNA reads TGTGCCAGCAGCACCCGGGCCCAAGAGACCCAGTACTTC. This encodes CASSTRAQETQYF.

As for this clone: The sample holds other DNA sequences that translate to the same CDR3. The chain joins TRBV29-1 to TRBJ1-2, with D possibly being TRBD1 (5 bases). The CDR3 covers 11 residues. Between the trimmed V and J ends, which lost 4 bases and 5 bases, there was a span of 8 bases. Germline lookup yields CDR1 SQVTM and CDR2 ANQGSEA. The CDR3 here is CSVGQGYGYTF. CDR3 nucleotides: TGCAGCGTTGGCCAGGGTTATGGCTACACCTTC.

The chain joins TRBV2 to TRBJ2-3; D is ambiguous. V lost 1 base to trimming and J lost 13 bases, with 12 bases between them. The CDR3 has 12 amino acids. Germline CDR1 is SNHLY and CDR2 is FYNNEI. The CDR3 nucleotides read TGTGCCAGCAGTGAAGAGGGTTACGTGGAGTATTTT. Residues: CASSEEGYVEYF.

The V call is TRBV6-5, the J call TRBJ2-7, with a possible D match to TRBD1 (5 bases). CDR1 and CDR2 from the germline V gene are MNHEY and SVGAGI. The CDR3 runs to 15 residues. Trimming removed 5 bases from V and 2 bases from J, with 16 bases in between. CDR3 region: CASSRRKGLPYEQYF. CDR3 nucleotides: TGTGCCAGCAGTCGGCGAAAGGGGCTCCCCTACGAGCAGTACTTC.

The sample holds one count of this clone. J is TRBJ1-4 and V is TRBV10-3; perhaps TRBD1 as D (6 bases). The CDR3 is made up of 17 amino acids. Germline V gene sequence: CDR1 ENHRY, CDR2 SYGVKD. Deletions cut 6 bases from V and 0 bases from J, with 17 bases between. In nucleotides, the CDR3 is TGTGCCATCAGCGACACAAGGACAGATACAACTAATGAAAAACTGTTTTTT. Translated: CAISDTRTDTTNEKLFF.

J is TRBJ1-5 and V is TRBV7-2, with TRBD1 matching over 7 bases. Looked up from germline, CDR1 is SGHTA and CDR2 is FQGNSA. The J segment lost 2 bases and the V segment lost 6 bases, leaving 7 bases of the junction unmatched. This CDR3 contains 15 residues. The CDR3 reads CASSRGQAGNQPQHF. CDR3 in DNA: TGTGCCAGCAGTCGAGGACAGGCTGGCAATCAGCCCCAGCATTTT. The full variable domain, its missing parts supplied by reference TRBV7-2 and TRBJ1-5, is GAGVSQSPSNKVTEKGKDVELRCDPISGHTALYWYRQSLGQGLEFLIYFQGNSAPDKSGLPSDRFSAERTGGSVSTLTIQRTQQEDSAVYLCASSRGQAGNQPQHFGDGTRLSIL.

V usage is TRBV7-3 and J usage is TRBJ2-3, with D perhaps matching TRBD2 (5 bases). The CDR3 is made up of 14 amino acids. Germline values: CDR1 SGHTA, CDR2 FQGTGA. V was clipped by 5 bases and J by 4 bases, with 13 bases between them. For the CDR3, the DNA is TGTGCCAGCAGCGTCCTCGGGGTAGCAGATACGCAGTATTTT. Encoded protein: CASSVLGVADTQYF.

The V gene is TRBV28, the J gene TRBJ2-6, with 11 bases fitting TRBD2. CDR3 length: 18 residues. V lost 5 bases to trimming and J lost 3 bases; unmatched junction nucleotides: 9. Germline assignment: CDR1 MDHEN and CDR2 SYDVKM. CDR3 DNA sequence: TGTGCCAGCAGTCCCCTACTAGCGGGAGCTGTTGGGGCCAACGTCCTGACTTTC. It codes for CASSPLLAGAVGANVLTF.

This clone showed up just once. The V gene is TRBV11-2, the J gene TRBJ2-4; D is perhaps TRBD2 (5 bases). CDR1 is SGHAT and CDR2 is FQNNGV in the germline V gene. The CDR3 spans 16 residues. V shed 5 bases and J shed 0 bases, with 14 bases lying between them. Here the CDR3 reads CASSGGPHLAKNIQYF. The CDR3, as DNA: TGTGCCAGCAGCGGAGGTCCCCACTTAGCCAAAAACATTCAGTACTTC.

This clone is a singleton in its sample. At one end, the junction sequence differs from germline, possibly due to a read error. The chain is built from TRBV19 and TRBJ2-4; 7 bases are shared with TRBD1. Germline values: CDR1 LNHDA, CDR2 SQIVND (reference sequence). The CDR3 has 12 amino acids. In DNA form, the CDR3 reads TGTGCCAGTAGTTTCAGACAGGGAAATTTGGGGTTC. Protein sequence: CASSFRQGNLGF.

The chain is built from TRBV27 and TRBJ2-1; D call uncertain. In germline, CDR1 is MNHEY, CDR2 SMNVEV (reference sequence). The length of the CDR3 is 13 residues. V lost 5 bases and J 11 bases, leaving 16 bases between the germline ends. The CDR3 loop is CASSPQFSLKQFF. DNA for the CDR3: TGTGCCAGCAGTCCCCAATTTTCATTAAAGCAGTTCTTC.

Only a few counts were recorded for this clone. V usage is TRBV7-8 and J usage is TRBJ2-2; the D gene is possibly TRBD1 (6 bases). CDR3 length: 14 residues. V was clipped by 4 bases and J by 1 base, with 7 bases between them. CDR1 and CDR2 (germline): SGHVS, FQNEAQ. Here the CDR3 DNA reads TGTGCCAGCAGCTCGGGACAGAACACCGGGGAGCTGTTTTTT. Translated, it gives CASSSGQNTGELFF. Based on the CDR3 plus reference TRBV7-8 and TRBJ2-2, the full variable domain is GAGVSQSPRYKVAKRGQDVALRCDPISGHVSLFWYQQALGQGPEFLTYFQNEAQLDKSGLPSDRFFAERPEGSVSTLKIQRTQQEDSAVYLCASSSGQNTGELFFGEGSRLTVL.

The rearrangement joins TRBV28 to TRBJ2-5, with D maybe TRBD2 (6 bases). CDR3 length equals 18 residues. V was shortened by 5 bases and J by 2 bases, with 24 bases between the two germline ends. CDR1 and CDR2 (germline): MDHEN, SYDVKM. The CDR3 spells CASSPTMARLAPQETQYF. The CDR3 bases are TGTGCCAGCAGTCCAACCATGGCCCGGCTAGCGCCTCAAGAGACCCAGTACTTC.

Turning to this clone: Other DNA variants within this sample encode the same CDR3. This sequence joins TRBV4-1 and TRBJ2-1; 8 bases fit TRBD2. CDR3 length equals 16 residues. Germline V lookup: CDR1 MGHRA, CDR2 YSYEKL. The V and J ends lost 1 base and 1 base, in that order; junction bases with no gene match: 3. The CDR3 here is CASSQVGGRSYNEQFF. CDR3 bases: TGCGCCAGCAGCCAAGTCGGCGGGAGGTCCTACAATGAGCAGTTCTTC.

This CDR3 is CASSEGGRGHTDTQYF. The CDR3 DNA follows: TGTGCCAGCAGTGAAGGGGGCAGGGGGCACACAGATACGCAGTATTTT. The chain recombines TRBV25-1 with TRBJ2-3; 8 bases align to TRBD1. V trimming: 2 bases; J trimming: 2 bases; junction bases outside the gene matches: 6. CDR3 length equals 16 residues. CDR1 is MGHDK, CDR2 SYGVNS, per germline.

Details on this clone: Other DNA sequences in this specimen translate into the identical CDR3. V and J are TRBV11-3 and TRBJ2-1; D is ambiguous. V was cut by 3 bases and J by 0 bases, with 3 bases left in between. CDR3 length equals 13 residues. Per the germline V gene, CDR1 is SGHNT and CDR2 is YENEEA. This CDR3 reads CASSLDSYNEQFF. DNA for the CDR3: TGTGCCAGCAGCTTGGACTCCTACAATGAGCAGTTCTTC.

The V gene is TRBV5-1, the J gene TRBJ2-3; TRBD1 aligns across 7 bases. V was clipped by 4 bases and J by 5 bases; unmatched bases: 10. The germline V gene has CDR1 SGHRS and CDR2 YFSETQ. The CDR3 runs to 15 residues. CDR3 sequence: CASSKRQGGGDTQYF. CDR3 in DNA: TGCGCCAGCAGCAAAAGACAGGGCGGAGGAGATACGCAGTATTTT.

The chain has TRBV14 and TRBJ1-4; D unresolved. The CDR3 consists of 14 residues. CDR1 SGHDN and CDR2 FVKESK come from the germline V gene. The V end lost 1 base, the J end lost 5 bases, and 8 bases lay between the germline ends. The CDR3 DNA reads TGTGCCAGCAGCCAAGGGCAGCGAAATGAAAAACTGTTTTTT. Encoded protein: CASSQGQRNEKLFF. Complete variable domain (other parts from reference TRBV14 and TRBJ1-4): EAGVTQFPSHSVIEKGQTVTLRCDPISGHDNLYWYRRVMGKEIKFLLHFVKESKQDESGMPNNRFLAERTGGTYSTLKVQPAELEDSGVYFCASSQGQRNEKLFFGSGTQLSVL.

A note on this clone: The sample contains more than one DNA sequence encoding this CDR3. The chain employs TRBV19 and TRBJ2-7, with D possibly matching TRBD1 (5 bases). The V gene's germline CDR1 is LNHDA and CDR2 SQIVND (reference sequence). CDR3 length equals 14 residues. V lost 6 bases, J lost 1 base, and 13 bases lay in between. The CDR3 loop reads CASSLQGSSYEQYF. CDR3 DNA: TGTGCCAGTAGCTTGCAGGGAAGTTCCTACGAGCAGTACTTC.

This sequence joins TRBV7-9 and TRBJ2-2; TRBD1 aligns across 8 bases. This CDR3 contains 13 residues. Germline loops: CDR1 SEHNR, CDR2 FQNEAQ (reference sequence). With 10 bases clipped from V and 5 bases from J, the junction kept 6 bases outside the gene matches. CDR3 amino acids: CANGQGATGELFF. Written as DNA, the CDR3 is TGTGCCAACGGGCAGGGGGCGACCGGGGAGCTGTTTTTT.

This chain links TRBV5-1 with TRBJ1-3, with TRBD1 identical over 7 bases. This CDR3 is 16 amino acids long. Germline V lookup: CDR1 SGHRS, CDR2 YFSETQ. V gave up 0 bases and J gave up 2 bases; unmatched junction bases: 5. The CDR3 protein is CASSLGPTGTGNTIYF. The CDR3 nucleotides are TGCGCCAGCAGCTTGGGGCCGACAGGGACTGGAAACACCATATATTTT. The full variable domain, its missing parts supplied by reference TRBV5-1 and TRBJ1-3, is KAGVTQTPRYLIKTRGQQVTLSCSPISGHRSVSWYQQTPGQGLQFLFEYFSETQRNKGNFPGRFSGRQFSNSRSEMNVSTLELGDSALYLCASSLGPTGTGNTIYFGEGSWLTVV.